This T cell receptor (beta chain) was sequenced during a study of blood T cell repertoires in COVID-19. On the study more broadly: Both acute and convalescent COVID-19 samples were obtained from the United States, Italy and Spain.

Recruitment covered under 25 US areas and drew participants whose ages spanned 18 to 89 years. Two negative PCRs, clearance, or symptom resolution characterized the recovered Cohort 3 donors. Clones were sequenced by immunoSEQ multiplex PCR, and TCRdb holds only the in-frame ones, with some missing. Of a few hundred thousand clones listed, around 83% are singletons. Trimming at V came to 4 bases and at J to 0 bases, leaving 3 bases not matched to a gene. The CDR3 has 16 residues. CDR1 and CDR2 from the germline V gene are SGHDN and FVKESK. The receptor was derived from a woman aged 45-60 years who had recovered from COVID-19. The sequenced sample consisted of PBMCs or T cells enriched from blood (not recorded which). J is TRBJ1-1 and V is TRBV14, with 12 bases lining up with TRBD1. The CDR3 nucleotides are TGTGCCAGCAGCCTAGGGACAGGGGGCATGAACACTGAAGCTTTCTTT. It yields the protein CASSLGTGGMNTEAFF.